The following is a T cell receptor (beta chain) sequence with its context. This same CDR3 is encoded by further DNA sequences in the sample. The sample comes from a study of cytotoxic CD8 clonotypes in ibrutinib-treated CLL. The wider study: Among patients, around 25 responded partially and 2 completely; around 14 then stayed remitted and some 12 progressed after median about 68 months. Once patients had received a median 12 months of treatment, range 6 to 36, response samples were obtained.

Clones were read by immunoSEQ multiplex PCR, and TCRdb kept only the in-frame ones, dropping some. The table records around 310,000 clones, roughly 79% of them present only once. The sample in question was PBMCs, obtained before ibrutinib treatment. The clonotype comes from a human donor with chronic lymphocytic leukemia.

CDR3 nucleotide sequence: TGTGCCAGCAGCGCGACTAGCGGGAGTTACAATGAGCAGTTCTTC. Translated: CASSATSGSYNEQFF. This chain joins TRBV9 and TRBJ2-1, with 12 bases aligning to TRBD2. Trimming cost V 3 bases and J 4 bases; bases outside gene matches: 2. The CDR3 is 15 residues long. Germline loops: CDR1 SGDLS, CDR2 YYNGEE.